This T cell receptor (beta chain) was retrieved from a study of sequential checkpoint blockade in melanoma. Germline CDR1 reads SGDLS; CDR2 reads YYNGEE. CDR3 size: 16 residues. The assay was immunoSEQ multiplex PCR, and TCRdb's table has in-frame clones only and misses some. The table has over 10,000 clones, 70% to 80% seen once. As regards this clone: Its ends do not fully match the called genes, so a read error is possible.

As for treatment: randomized to nivolumab then ipilimumab (arm A) or the reverse (arm B). The gene calls are TRBV9 and TRBJ1-3; TRBD1 matches 10 bases. The TCR sequence derives from a human patient with melanoma. Some clones in this sample may be carry-over from other donors' samples. The sample consisted of CD8+ T cells sorted from blood (inferred from file names), taken from a patient given nivolumab and ipilimumab in sequence. The CDR3 DNA reads TGTGCCGGCAGCGTAGGGGACAGGGGCTCTGGAAACACCATATATTTT. It codes for CAGSVGDRGSGNTIYF.